A single sample gave rise to the 2 T cell receptor beta chains below, sequenced in a study of cytomegalovirus exposure and HLA in healthy donors. Vbeta (60) and Jbeta (13) primers were used in the PCR. Generated by immunoSEQ multiplex PCR, the TCRdb table keeps only in-frame clones and is missing some. The data show about 120,000 clones, roughly 69% seen once. Sequenced material: PBMCs. The receptors were sampled from a human donor in good health.

With regard to this clone: An end of the junction differs from the germline gene, which may be a read error. This chain joins TRBV4-1 and TRBJ2-1, with 10 bases lining up with TRBD1. CDR3 length equals 16 residues. Germline CDR1 is MGHRA and CDR2 is YSYEKL. CDR3 nucleotide sequence: TGCGCCAGCAGCCAAGGCTGGACAGGGGGTTCCAGCGAGCGGTTCTTC. It translates to CASSQGWTGGSSERFF.

CDR3 bases: TGTGCCAGCAGCCAACTAATGGGGGGATCCGGTGAGACCCAGTACTTC. This translates into CASSQLMGGSGETQYF. The V and J genes are TRBV11-2 and TRBJ2-5, with D perhaps matching TRBD2 (6 bases). CDR1 and CDR2 from the germline V gene are SGHAT and FQNNGV. Between the trimmed V and J ends, which lost 5 bases and 5 bases, there was a span of 21 bases. This CDR3 region has 16 residues.